Included here is one T cell receptor beta chain sequence, with context. Its specific antigen is unknown. No much larger clone is present one base from it, and per-base qualities are unavailable. The study tested focal radiation therapy combined with CTLA-4 blockade (ipilimumab) in patients with chemo-refractory metastatic non-small-cell lung cancer. V has 5 bases trimmed and J has 6 bases trimmed; junction bases matching no gene number 6. In the germline V gene, CDR1 corresponds to KGHSH and CDR2 to LQKENI. The CDR3 contains 14 residues, cysteine and phenylalanine counted. The DNA shown is the 42-base CDR3, in frame from base 1. The library was prepared using the immunoSEQ multiplex PCR assay. In TCRdb, the immuneACCESS table is reduced to in-frame sequences with V and J assigned. These tables do not hold every clone; where another copy was compared, an unresolved V gene accounts for under half, and the others remain unexplained. The sample table shows 85,000 to 100,000 clones, and about three quarters are seen once. The top ten constitute over 13% of the sample.

The data stem from a study of radiotherapy plus CTLA-4 blockade in lung cancer (dated by TCRdb to between 2018 and 2020). With respect to the entire study: Among the enrolled patients, 18% had an objective response, and 25% to 35% reached disease control. Study-wide findings and limitations: After treatment with radiotherapy and ipilimumab, TCR clones that originated in tumors expanded in peripheral blood. The strongest predictors of response were reported to be early dynamic shifts in blood T cell clones along with a rise in serum interferon-beta following radiation.

Rearrangement joined TRBV18 to TRBJ2-7, and 11 junction bases match TRBD2. This TCR was sampled from a human donor with non-small cell lung cancer that progressed on radiotherapy plus ipilimumab. The specimen comprised peripheral blood, sampled from a patient treated with radiotherapy plus ipilimumab. In nucleotides, the sequence is TGTGCCAGCTCAGAACTAGCGGGAGAGGTCGAGCAGTACTTC. It translates to CASSELAGEVEQYF.